The 25 T cell receptor beta chains listed next were all sequenced from one sample in a study of blood T cell repertoires in COVID-19. Clones were sequenced by immunoSEQ multiplex PCR, and TCRdb holds only the in-frame ones, with some missing. The table shows approximately 260,000 clones, with less than 85% occurring only once. Sequencing was carried out using peripheral blood. These receptors were collected from a man aged 55-75 years who had recovered from COVID-19.

The chain carries TRBV3-1 (or the pseudogene TRBV3-2) and TRBJ2-1, with TRBD2 matching 8 bases. The germline V gene encodes CDR1 LGHDT and CDR2 YNNKEL (reference sequence). V was pared by 4 bases and J by 0 bases, with 2 bases of the junction left unmatched. The CDR3 extends over 15 amino acids. The CDR3: CASSLSGSSYNEQFF. The CDR3 DNA is TGTGCCAGCAGCCTGAGCGGGAGCTCCTACAATGAGCAGTTCTTC.

The sample holds one count of this clone. In DNA form, the CDR3 reads TGTGCCAGCGGCCGGACAGTCTCTGGGGCCAACGTCCTGACTTTC. Amino acid sequence: CASGRTVSGANVLTF. V and J are TRBV27 and TRBJ2-6; maybe TRBD1 (6 bases). The length of the CDR3 is 15 residues. Trimming pared 8 bases from V and 0 bases from J, leaving 11 bases between. Germline CDR1 reads MNHEY; CDR2 reads SMNVEV (reference sequence).

The gene calls are TRBV3-1 (or the pseudogene TRBV3-2) and TRBJ2-7; perhaps TRBD1 as D (6 bases). V lost 0 bases, J lost 6 bases, and 15 bases lay in between. Germline V gene data show CDR1 as LGHDT and CDR2 as YNNKEL (reference sequence). This CDR3 has 15 residues. The CDR3 DNA sequence: TGTGCCAGCAGCCAAGATGGCCGGGCCAGGGGCGAGCAGTACTTC. Translating it yields CASSQDGRARGEQYF.

The chain recombines TRBV28 with TRBJ1-1, with TRBD1 matching over 8 bases. The CDR3 consists of 13 residues. V was clipped by 7 bases and J by 4 bases; unmatched bases: 5. Germline V gene sequence: CDR1 MDHEN, CDR2 SYDVKM. The CDR3 protein is CASITTGGTEAFF. The CDR3 coding sequence is TGTGCCAGCATAACTACAGGGGGCACTGAAGCTTTCTTT. Based on the CDR3 plus reference TRBV28 and TRBJ1-1, the full variable domain is DVKVTQSSRYLVKRTGEKVFLECVQDMDHENMFWYRQDPGLGLRLIYFSYDVKMKEKGDIPEGYSVSREKKERFSLILESASTNQTSMYLCASITTGGTEAFFGQGTRLTVV.

V is TRBV19 and J is TRBJ2-1; 7 nucleotides line up with TRBD1. The trim removed 5 bases at V and 1 base at J, leaving 5 bases unmatched. Germline V gene lookup returns CDR1 LNHDA and CDR2 SQIVND (reference sequence). The CDR3 sequence is 15 residues long. CDR3: CASSPTGISYNEQFF. CDR3 bases: TGTGCCAGTAGTCCGACAGGGATTTCCTACAATGAGCAGTTCTTC.

This clone was detected once. V gene TRBV5-4 combines with J gene TRBJ1-2; tentatively, D is TRBD1 (5 bases). This CDR3 contains 14 residues. V lost 1 base to trimming and J lost 1 base, with 8 bases between them. CDR1 and CDR2 from the germline V gene are SGHNT and YYREEE (reference sequence). CDR3 coding DNA: TGTGCCAGCAGCTTGTACGGGGGTAACTATGGCTACACCTTC. It codes for CASSLYGGNYGYTF.

This chain connects TRBV3-1 (or the pseudogene TRBV3-2) to TRBJ2-7, with 8 bases matching TRBD1. V gave up 4 bases and J gave up 4 bases; unmatched junction bases: 6. The CDR3 length is 14 residues. Germline-derived CDR1 and CDR2 are LGHDT and YNNKEL (reference sequence). The CDR3, as DNA: TGTGCCAGCAGCCGAACGACAGGGGATTACGAGCAGTACTTC. Its protein is CASSRTTGDYEQYF.

V usage is TRBV6-1 and J usage is TRBJ1-5; D remains unclear. V lost 4 bases and J 1 base, leaving 17 bases between the germline ends. The CDR3 has 17 residues. Germline V gene data show CDR1 as MNHNS and CDR2 as SASEGT. CDR3 DNA sequence: TGTGCCAGCAGTGCGAGGGCGAAAATACGGAGCAATCAGCCCCAGCATTTT. Translating gives CASSARAKIRSNQPQHF.

This rearrangement joins TRBV2 to TRBJ1-3, with D uncertain. The CDR3 sequence is 18 residues long. Germline loops: CDR1 SNHLY, CDR2 FYNNEI. V was clipped by 6 bases and J by 0 bases, with 21 bases between them. The CDR3 reads CASSLESAATVSGNTIYF. For the CDR3, the DNA is TGTGCCAGCAGCCTTGAGAGCGCCGCGACGGTCTCTGGAAACACCATATATTTT.

The genes are TRBV9 and TRBJ1-2; no reliable D call. V lost 3 bases and J lost 3, with 6 bases in between. The CDR3 runs to 12 residues. Germline V lookup: CDR1 SGDLS, CDR2 YYNGEE. CDR3 loop: CASSDPDYGYTF. The DNA for the CDR3 is TGTGCCAGCAGCGACCCGGACTATGGCTACACCTTC.

This rearrangement joins TRBV6-5 to TRBJ1-5, with a possible D match to TRBD1 (6 bases). CDR1 MNHEY and CDR2 SVGAGI come from the germline V gene. The CDR3 covers 11 residues. The V end lost 3 bases, the J end lost 10 bases, and 7 bases lay between the germline ends. The CDR3 bases are TGTGCCAGCAGTTATGGGGGCCCCCAGCATTTT. This gives the protein CASSYGGPQHF.

The chain joins TRBV19 to TRBJ2-1; 12 bases align to TRBD2. Germline loops: CDR1 LNHDA, CDR2 SQIVND (reference sequence). The CDR3 spans 15 residues. J gave up 9 bases and V 9 bases, and 12 bases lay outside the gene matches. The CDR3 region has the DNA TGTGCCAGCGCCCAGCTAGCGGGAGGGCCCGTTGAGCAGTTCTTC. This codes for CASAQLAGGPVEQFF.

This chain connects TRBV5-4 to TRBJ2-1; 8 bases line up with TRBD2. Germline V gene sequence: CDR1 SGHNT, CDR2 YYREEE (reference sequence). Trimming at V came to 3 bases and at J to 3 bases, leaving 5 bases not matched to a gene. The CDR3 is 15 amino acids. The CDR3 protein is CASSSRLAGYNEQFF. The CDR3 bases are TGTGCCAGCAGCTCGCGTCTAGCGGGCTACAATGAGCAGTTCTTC.

This chain connects TRBV12-3 or TRBV12-4 to TRBJ1-2; D unresolved. Between the trimmed V and J ends, which lost 0 bases and 8 bases, there was a span of 10 bases. The CDR3 loop spans 13 amino acids. For the CDR3, the DNA is TGTGCCAGCAGTTTAGCAGGCGTGGAGGGCTACACCTTC. Its translation: CASSLAGVEGYTF.

The rearrangement joins TRBV6-5 to TRBJ1-5, with 8 bases identical to TRBD1. The CDR3 contains 13 residues. With 5 bases clipped from V and 4 bases from J, the junction kept 1 base outside the gene matches. The germline CDR1 and CDR2 sequences are MNHEY and SVGAGI. The CDR3 sequence: CASSNRGNQPQHF. CDR3 nucleotide sequence: TGTGCCAGCAGTAACAGGGGGAATCAGCCCCAGCATTTT.

This clone was seen a handful of times. J is TRBJ1-5 and V is TRBV30; weak D call: TRBD1 (6 bases). The CDR3 is 15 amino acids. Germline-derived CDR1 and CDR2 are GTSNPN and SVGIG (reference sequence). V was shortened by 2 bases and J by 3 bases, with 14 bases between the two germline ends. CDR3: CAWSFFGGYNQPQHF. The CDR3 coding sequence is TGTGCCTGGAGTTTTTTTGGGGGCTACAATCAGCCCCAGCATTTT.

The chain carries TRBV6-5 and TRBJ2-7; 9 nucleotides agree with TRBD2. The CDR3 spans 16 residues. V shed 2 bases, J shed 4 bases, and the junction held 9 bases outside the gene matches. Germline assignment: CDR1 MNHEY and CDR2 SVGAGI. The CDR3 spells CASSYTRSGRMYEQYF. CDR3 nucleotides: TGTGCCAGCAGTTACACTCGTAGCGGGAGAATGTACGAGCAGTACTTC.

V is TRBV6-5 and J is TRBJ1-2; 10 nucleotides agree with TRBD1. The CDR3 is 11 amino acids. The germline gives CDR1 MNHEY, CDR2 SVGAGI. J gave up 8 bases and V 10 bases, and 4 bases lay outside the gene matches. CDR3 amino acids: CATGTGVGYTF. Written as DNA, the CDR3 is TGTGCCACTGGGACAGGGGTCGGCTACACCTTC.

The chain links TRBV18 to TRBJ2-7, with TRBD2 matching 7 bases. V dropped 6 bases and J dropped 6; count of bases not matched to a gene: 17. The germline V gene has CDR1 KGHSH and CDR2 LQKENI. The length of the CDR3 is 16 residues. The CDR3 coding sequence is TGTGCCAGCTCTCCATTTGCGGGGACTACGTCGAGCGAGCAGTACTTC. Translation gives CASSPFAGTTSSEQYF.

This chain uses TRBV4-1 with TRBJ2-1, with TRBD2 matching 8 bases. Germline CDR1 and CDR2: MGHRA and YSYEKL. The CDR3 is 16 residues long. Trimming removed 7 bases from V and 5 bases from J; junction bases left unmatched: 13. CDR3 nucleotides: TGCGCCAGCACCCCAAGAGCGGGGGACTCGAACAATGAGCAGTTCTTC. Translation: CASTPRAGDSNNEQFF.

The chain has TRBV6-2 or TRBV6-3 and TRBJ2-1; 16 bases align to TRBD2. Germline assignment: CDR1 MNHEY and CDR2 SVGEGT. The CDR3 runs to 21 residues. The V and J ends lost 5 bases and 8 bases, in that order; junction bases with no gene match: 21. DNA for the CDR3: TGTGCCAGCAGTCCGGGACTAGCGGGAGGGCCGATCCCTAGTTCTACCGATGAGCAGTTCTTC. It codes for CASSPGLAGGPIPSSTDEQFF.

DNA for the CDR3: TGTGCCAGCAGCACCACACGGCCCGGGAGGCCTGAAGCTTTCTTT. As protein: CASSTTRPGRPEAFF. This chain connects TRBV11-2 to TRBJ1-1, with no clear D. CDR3 length equals 15 residues. V dropped 5 bases and J dropped 6 bases, with 19 bases sitting between them. Germline-derived CDR1 and CDR2 are SGHAT and FQNNGV.

The CDR3 nucleotides are TGTGCCAGTAGTATGATATCGGGGGGGAACACCGGGGAGCTGTTTTTT. The encoded protein is CASSMISGGNTGELFF. The chain couples TRBV19 to TRBJ2-2; 7 positions agree with TRBD2. CDR1 and CDR2 from the germline V gene are LNHDA and SQIVND (reference sequence). This CDR3 region has 16 residues. J was trimmed by 1 base and V by 3 bases; bases with no gene match: 5. Full variable domain (remainder filled in from reference TRBV19 and TRBJ2-2): DGGITQSPKYLFRKEGQNVTLSCEQNLNHDAMYWYRQDPGQGLRLIYYSQIVNDFQKGDIAEGYSVSREKKESFPLTVTSAQKNPTAFYLCASSMISGGNTGELFFGEGSRLTVL.

The CDR3 nucleotides read TGTGCCAGCAGCTTACGACAGGGGGCTGGGGCCAACGTCCTGACTTTC. Translation: CASSLRQGAGANVLTF. The chain carries TRBV5-8 and TRBJ2-6; TRBD1 aligns across 9 bases. V gave up 2 bases and J gave up 2 bases; unmatched junction bases: 2. Germline assignment: CDR1 SGHTS and CDR2 YDEGEE. The CDR3 runs 16 residues.

J is TRBJ2-1 and V is TRBV7-9; D is perhaps TRBD1 (6 bases). The CDR3 sequence is 15 residues long. V shed 5 bases and J shed 0 bases, with 11 bases lying between them. The germline CDR1 and CDR2 sequences are SEHNR and FQNEAQ (reference sequence). The CDR3 here is CASSPTQGSYNEQFF. In nucleotides, the CDR3 is TGTGCCAGCAGCCCTACACAGGGCTCCTACAATGAGCAGTTCTTC.